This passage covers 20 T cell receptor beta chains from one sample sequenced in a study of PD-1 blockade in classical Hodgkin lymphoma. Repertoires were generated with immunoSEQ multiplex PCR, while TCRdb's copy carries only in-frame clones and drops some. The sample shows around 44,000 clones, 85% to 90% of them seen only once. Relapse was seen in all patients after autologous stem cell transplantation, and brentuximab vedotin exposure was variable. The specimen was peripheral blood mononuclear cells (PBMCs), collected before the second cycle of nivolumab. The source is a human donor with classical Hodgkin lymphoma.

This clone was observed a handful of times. CDR3 nucleotide sequence: TGTGCCAGTAGTATTCGGAGTCAGCCCCAGCATTTT. Its translation: CASSIRSQPQHF. V gene TRBV19 combines with J gene TRBJ1-5; no definite D call. This CDR3 has 12 residues. V was cut by 3 bases and J by 6 bases, with 6 bases left in between. Germline CDR1 LNHDA, CDR2 SQIVND (reference sequence).

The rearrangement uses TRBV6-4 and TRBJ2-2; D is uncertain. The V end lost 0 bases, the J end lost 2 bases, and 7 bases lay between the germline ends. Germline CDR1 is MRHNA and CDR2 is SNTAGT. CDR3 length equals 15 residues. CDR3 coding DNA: TGTGCCAGCAGTGACTCGCCAGGAAACACCGGGGAGCTGTTTTTT. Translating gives CASSDSPGNTGELFF.

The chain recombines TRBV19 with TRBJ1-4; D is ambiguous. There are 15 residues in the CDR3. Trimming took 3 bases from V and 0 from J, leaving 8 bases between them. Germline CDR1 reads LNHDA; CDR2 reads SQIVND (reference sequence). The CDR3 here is CASSIPRSTNEKLFF. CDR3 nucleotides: TGTGCCAGTAGTATCCCCAGATCAACTAATGAAAAACTGTTTTTT.

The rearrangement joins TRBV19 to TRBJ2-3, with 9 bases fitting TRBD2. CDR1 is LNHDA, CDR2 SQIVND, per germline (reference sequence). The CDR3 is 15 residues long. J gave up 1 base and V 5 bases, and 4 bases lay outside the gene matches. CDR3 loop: CASSPGLARTDTQYF. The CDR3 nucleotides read TGTGCCAGTAGTCCGGGACTAGCCCGCACAGATACGCAGTATTTT. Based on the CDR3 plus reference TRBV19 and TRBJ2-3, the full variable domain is DGGITQSPKYLFRKEGQNVTLSCEQNLNHDAMYWYRQDPGQGLRLIYYSQIVNDFQKGDIAEGYSVSREKKESFPLTVTSAQKNPTAFYLCASSPGLARTDTQYFGPGTRLTVL.

The CDR3: CASSIQDGEAFF. CDR3 nucleotides: TGTGCCAGCAGCATTCAGGACGGTGAAGCTTTCTTT. The chain carries TRBV21-1 and TRBJ1-1. TRBV21-1 is assigned pseudogene status. The CDR3 totals 12 residues.

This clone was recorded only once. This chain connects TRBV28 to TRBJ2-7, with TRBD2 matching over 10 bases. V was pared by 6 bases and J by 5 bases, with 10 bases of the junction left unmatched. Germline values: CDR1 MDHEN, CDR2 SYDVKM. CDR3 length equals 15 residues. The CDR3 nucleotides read TGTGCCAGCAGGCCATACGGGACTAGCGTCCACGAGCAGTACTTC. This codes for CASRPYGTSVHEQYF.

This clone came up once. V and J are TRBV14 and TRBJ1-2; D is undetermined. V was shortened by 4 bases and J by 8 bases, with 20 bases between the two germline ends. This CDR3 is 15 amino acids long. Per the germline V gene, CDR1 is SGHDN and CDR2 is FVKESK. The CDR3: CASSRLGSPWRGYTF. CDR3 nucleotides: TGTGCCAGCAGCCGGCTAGGGTCTCCCTGGAGAGGCTACACCTTC.

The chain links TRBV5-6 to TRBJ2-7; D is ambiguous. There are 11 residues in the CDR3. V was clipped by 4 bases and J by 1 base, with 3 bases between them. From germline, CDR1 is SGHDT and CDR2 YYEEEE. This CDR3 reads CASSRSYEQYF. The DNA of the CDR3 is TGTGCCAGCAGCCGGTCCTACGAGCAGTACTTC.

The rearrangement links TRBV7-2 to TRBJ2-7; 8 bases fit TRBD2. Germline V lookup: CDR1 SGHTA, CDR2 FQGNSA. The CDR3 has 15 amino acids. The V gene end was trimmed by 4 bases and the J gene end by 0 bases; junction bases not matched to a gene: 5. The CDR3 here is CASSSRLATSYEQYF. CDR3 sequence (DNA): TGTGCCAGCAGCTCCCGACTAGCGACCTCCTACGAGCAGTACTTC.

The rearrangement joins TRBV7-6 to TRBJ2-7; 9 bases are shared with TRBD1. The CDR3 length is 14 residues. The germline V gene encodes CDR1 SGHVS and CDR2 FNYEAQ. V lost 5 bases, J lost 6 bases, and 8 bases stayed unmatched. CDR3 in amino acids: CASSPPGQGSEQYF. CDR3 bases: TGTGCCAGCAGCCCACCGGGACAGGGAAGCGAGCAGTACTTC.

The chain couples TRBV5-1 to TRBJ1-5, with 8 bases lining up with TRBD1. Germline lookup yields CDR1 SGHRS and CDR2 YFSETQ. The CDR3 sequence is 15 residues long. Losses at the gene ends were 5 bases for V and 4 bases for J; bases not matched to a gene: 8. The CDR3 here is CASSPNTGGNQPQHF. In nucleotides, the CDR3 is TGCGCCAGCAGTCCAAATACAGGGGGGAATCAGCCCCAGCATTTT.

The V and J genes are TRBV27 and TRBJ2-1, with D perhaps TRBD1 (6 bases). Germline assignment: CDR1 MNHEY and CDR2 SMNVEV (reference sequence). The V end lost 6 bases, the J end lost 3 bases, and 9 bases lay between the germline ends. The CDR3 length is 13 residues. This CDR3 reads CASRGTNYNEQFF. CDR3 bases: TGTGCCAGCAGAGGGACAAACTACAATGAGCAGTTCTTC.

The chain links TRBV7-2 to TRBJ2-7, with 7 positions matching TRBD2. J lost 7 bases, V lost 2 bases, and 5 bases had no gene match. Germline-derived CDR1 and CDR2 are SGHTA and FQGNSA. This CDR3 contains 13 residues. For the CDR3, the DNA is TGTGCCAGCAGCTTACGATTAGCGGGTGAGCAGTACTTC. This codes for CASSLRLAGEQYF.

CDR3 amino acids: CASSLVQTGKSTDTQYF. CDR3 nucleotide sequence: TGCGCCAGCAGCTTGGTCCAAACAGGGAAAAGTACAGATACGCAGTATTTT. The rearrangement uses TRBV5-1 and TRBJ2-3; D might be TRBD1 (6 bases). The germline gives CDR1 SGHRS, CDR2 YFSETQ. The V gene lost 0 bases and the J gene lost 3 bases, with 17 bases spanning the gap. The CDR3 consists of 17 residues.

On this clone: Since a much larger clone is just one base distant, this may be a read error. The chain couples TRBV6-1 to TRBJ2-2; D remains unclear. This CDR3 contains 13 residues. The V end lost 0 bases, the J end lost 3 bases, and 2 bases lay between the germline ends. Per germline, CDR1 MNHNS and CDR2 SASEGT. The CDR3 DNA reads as TGTGCCAGCAGTGAAGCGGACACCGGGGAGCTGTTTTTT. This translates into CASSEADTGELFF.

CDR3 nucleotide sequence: TGTGCCATCAGTGTGCGTACCCTAGCGGGGCGCACCGGGGAGCTGTTTTTT. Its protein is CAISVRTLAGRTGELFF. The genes are TRBV10-3 and TRBJ2-2; 9 nucleotides agree with TRBD2. The CDR3 is 17 amino acids. The V gene's germline CDR1 is ENHRY and CDR2 SYGVKD. With 4 bases clipped from V and 4 bases from J, the junction kept 10 bases outside the gene matches.

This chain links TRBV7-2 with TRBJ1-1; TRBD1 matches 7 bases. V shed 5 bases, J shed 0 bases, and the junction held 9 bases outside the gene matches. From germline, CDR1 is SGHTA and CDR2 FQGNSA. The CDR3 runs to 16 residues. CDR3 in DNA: TGTGCCAGCAGCGATCGTCAGGGGGGAATGAACACTGAAGCTTTCTTT. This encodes CASSDRQGGMNTEAFF.

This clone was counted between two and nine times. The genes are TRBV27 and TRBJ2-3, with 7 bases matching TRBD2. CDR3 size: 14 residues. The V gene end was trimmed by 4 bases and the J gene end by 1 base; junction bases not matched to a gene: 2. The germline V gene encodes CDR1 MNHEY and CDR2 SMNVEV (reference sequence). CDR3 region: CASSWAGGTDTQYF. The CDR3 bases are TGTGCCAGCAGTTGGGCGGGGGGCACAGATACGCAGTATTTT.

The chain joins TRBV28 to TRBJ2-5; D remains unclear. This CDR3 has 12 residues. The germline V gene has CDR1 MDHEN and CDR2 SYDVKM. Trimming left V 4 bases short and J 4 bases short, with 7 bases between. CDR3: CASSYGLETQYF. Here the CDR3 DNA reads TGTGCCAGCAGTTATGGGTTAGAGACCCAGTACTTC.

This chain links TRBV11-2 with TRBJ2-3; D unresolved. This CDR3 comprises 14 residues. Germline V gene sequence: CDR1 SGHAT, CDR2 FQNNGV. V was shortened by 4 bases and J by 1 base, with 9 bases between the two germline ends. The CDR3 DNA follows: TGTGCCAGCAGCTCCCTAGTCCGCACAGATACGCAGTATTTT. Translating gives CASSSLVRTDTQYF.